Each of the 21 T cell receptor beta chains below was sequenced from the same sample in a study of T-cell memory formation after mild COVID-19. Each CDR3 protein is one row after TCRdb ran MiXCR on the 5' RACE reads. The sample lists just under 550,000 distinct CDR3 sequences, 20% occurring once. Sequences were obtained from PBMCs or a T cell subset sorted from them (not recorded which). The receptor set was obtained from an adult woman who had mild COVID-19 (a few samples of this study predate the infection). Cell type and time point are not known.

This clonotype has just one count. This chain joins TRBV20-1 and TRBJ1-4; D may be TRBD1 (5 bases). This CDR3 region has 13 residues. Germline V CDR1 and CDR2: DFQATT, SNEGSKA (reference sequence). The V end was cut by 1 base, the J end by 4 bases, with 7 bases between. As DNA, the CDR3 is TGCAGTGCTAGAGGGGGGAATAATGAAAAACTGTTTTTT. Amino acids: CSARGGNNEKLFF.

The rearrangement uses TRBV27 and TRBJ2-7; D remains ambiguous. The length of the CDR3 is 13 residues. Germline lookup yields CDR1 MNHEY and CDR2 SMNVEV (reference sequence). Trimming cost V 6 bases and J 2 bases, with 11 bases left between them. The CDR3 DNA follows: TGTGCCAGCAGAGACTCAGGAACCTACGAGCAGTACTTC. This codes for CASRDSGTYEQYF.

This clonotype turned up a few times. CDR3 protein: CASSFQGKNTEAFF. The CDR3 region has the DNA TGTGCCAGCAGTTTCCAGGGAAAGAACACTGAAGCTTTCTTT. The chain is built from TRBV12-3 or TRBV12-4 and TRBJ1-1; tentatively, D is TRBD1 (5 bases). This CDR3 has 14 residues. V was cut by 3 bases and J by 1 base, with 9 bases left in between.

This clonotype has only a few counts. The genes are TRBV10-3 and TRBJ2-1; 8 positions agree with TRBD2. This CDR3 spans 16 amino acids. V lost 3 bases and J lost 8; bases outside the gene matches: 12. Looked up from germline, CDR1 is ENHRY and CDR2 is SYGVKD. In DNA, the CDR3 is TGTGCCATCAGTGATCCTTTTCTAGCCGGGGGGGATGAGCAGTTCTTC. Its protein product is CAISDPFLAGGDEQFF.

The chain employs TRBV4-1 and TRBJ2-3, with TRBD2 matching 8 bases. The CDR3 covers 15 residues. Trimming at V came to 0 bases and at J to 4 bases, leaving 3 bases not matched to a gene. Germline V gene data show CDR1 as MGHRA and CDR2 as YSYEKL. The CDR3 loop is CASSQEGGGSDTQYF. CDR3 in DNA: TGCGCCAGCAGCCAAGAGGGCGGGGGGTCAGATACGCAGTATTTT.

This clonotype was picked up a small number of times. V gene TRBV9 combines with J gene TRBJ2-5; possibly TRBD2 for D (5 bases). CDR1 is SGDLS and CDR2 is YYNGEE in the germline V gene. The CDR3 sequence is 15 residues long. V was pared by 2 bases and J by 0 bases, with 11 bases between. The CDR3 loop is CASSVGREYQETQYF. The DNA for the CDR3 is TGTGCCAGCAGCGTGGGGAGAGAGTACCAAGAGACCCAGTACTTC.

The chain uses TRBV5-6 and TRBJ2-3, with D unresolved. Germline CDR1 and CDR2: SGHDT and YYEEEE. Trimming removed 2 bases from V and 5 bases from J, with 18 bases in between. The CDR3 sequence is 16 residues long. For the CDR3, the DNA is TGTGCCAGCAGCTTATCGGTGATTCAGGCCCTAGATACGCAGTATTTT. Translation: CASSLSVIQALDTQYF.

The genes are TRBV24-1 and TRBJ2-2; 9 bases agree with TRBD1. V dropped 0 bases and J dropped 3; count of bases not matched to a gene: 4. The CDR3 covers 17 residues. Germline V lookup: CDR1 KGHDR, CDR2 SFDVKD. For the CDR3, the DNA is TGTGCCACCAGTGATTTGCTATGGACAGGGGACACCGGGGAGCTGTTTTTT. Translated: CATSDLLWTGDTGELFF.

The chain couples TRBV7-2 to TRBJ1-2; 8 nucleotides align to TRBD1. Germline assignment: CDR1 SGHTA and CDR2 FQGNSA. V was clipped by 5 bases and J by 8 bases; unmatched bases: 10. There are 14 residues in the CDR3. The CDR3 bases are TGTGCCAGCAGCCTACCCCAGGGGGCGAAAGGCTACACCTTC. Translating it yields CASSLPQGAKGYTF.

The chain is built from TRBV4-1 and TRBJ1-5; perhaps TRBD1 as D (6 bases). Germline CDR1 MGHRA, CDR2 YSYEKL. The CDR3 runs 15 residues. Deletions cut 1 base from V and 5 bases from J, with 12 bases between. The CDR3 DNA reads TGCGCCAGCAGCCAAGTAGGGGGGAATGATCAGCCCCAGCATTTT. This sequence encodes CASSQVGGNDQPQHF.

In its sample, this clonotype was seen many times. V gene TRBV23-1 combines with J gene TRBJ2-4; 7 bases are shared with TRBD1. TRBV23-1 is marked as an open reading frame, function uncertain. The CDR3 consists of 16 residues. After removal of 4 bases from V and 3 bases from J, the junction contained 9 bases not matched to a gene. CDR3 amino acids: CASSRGGRLDKNIQYF. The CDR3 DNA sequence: TGCGCCAGCAGTCGAGGGGGCCGTCTTGACAAAAACATTCAGTACTTC.

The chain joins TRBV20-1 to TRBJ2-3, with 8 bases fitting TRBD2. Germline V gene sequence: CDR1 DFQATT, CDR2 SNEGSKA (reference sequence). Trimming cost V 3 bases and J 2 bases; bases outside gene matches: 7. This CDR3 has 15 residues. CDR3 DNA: TGCAGTGCTAGGGTTCTAGCGGGTCCCACAGATACGCAGTATTTT. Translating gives CSARVLAGPTDTQYF.

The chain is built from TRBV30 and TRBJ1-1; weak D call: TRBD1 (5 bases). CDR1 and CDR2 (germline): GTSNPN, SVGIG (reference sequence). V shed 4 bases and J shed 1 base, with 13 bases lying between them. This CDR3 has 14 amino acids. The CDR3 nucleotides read TGTGCCTGGACCCAAGGGGCGGCGAACACTGAAGCTTTCTTT. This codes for CAWTQGAANTEAFF. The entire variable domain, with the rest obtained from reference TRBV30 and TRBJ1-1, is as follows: SQTIHQWPATLVQPVGSPLSLECTVEGTSNPNLYWYRQAAGRGLQLLFYSVGIGQISSEVPQNLSASRPQDRQFILSSKKLLLSDSGFYLCAWTQGAANTEAFFGQGTRLTVV.

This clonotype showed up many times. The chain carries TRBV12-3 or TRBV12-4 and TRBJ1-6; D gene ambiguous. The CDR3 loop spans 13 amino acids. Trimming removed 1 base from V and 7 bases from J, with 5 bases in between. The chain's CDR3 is CASSLGRNSPLHF. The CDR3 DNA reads TGTGCCAGCAGTTTAGGCAGGAATTCACCCCTCCACTTT.

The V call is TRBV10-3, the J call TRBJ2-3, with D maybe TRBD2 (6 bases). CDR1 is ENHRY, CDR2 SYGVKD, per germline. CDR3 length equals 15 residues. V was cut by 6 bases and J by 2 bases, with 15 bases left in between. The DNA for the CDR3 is TGTGCCATCAGCTCTAGCGACGGTTTCACAGATACGCAGTATTTT. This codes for CAISSSDGFTDTQYF.

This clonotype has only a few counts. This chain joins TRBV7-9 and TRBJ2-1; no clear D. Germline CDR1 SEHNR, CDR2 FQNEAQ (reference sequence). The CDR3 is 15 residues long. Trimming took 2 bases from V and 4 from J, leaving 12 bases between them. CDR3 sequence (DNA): TGTGCCAGCAGCTTAAGTCTCGGAGCTTACAATGAGCAGTTCTTC. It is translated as CASSLSLGAYNEQFF.

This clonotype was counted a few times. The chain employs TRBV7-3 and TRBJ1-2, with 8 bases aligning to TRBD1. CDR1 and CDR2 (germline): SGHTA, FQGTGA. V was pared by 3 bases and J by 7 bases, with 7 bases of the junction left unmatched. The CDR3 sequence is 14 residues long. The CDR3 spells CASSLDREAGGYTF. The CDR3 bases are TGTGCCAGCAGCTTGGACAGGGAGGCCGGTGGCTACACCTTC.

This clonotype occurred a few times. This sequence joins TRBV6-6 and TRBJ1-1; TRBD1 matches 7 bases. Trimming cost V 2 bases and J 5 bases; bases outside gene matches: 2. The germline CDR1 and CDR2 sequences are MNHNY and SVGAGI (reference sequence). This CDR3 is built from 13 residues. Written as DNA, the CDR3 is TGTGCCAGCAGTTACAGCAGGGGGACTGAAGCTTTCTTT. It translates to CASSYSRGTEAFF.

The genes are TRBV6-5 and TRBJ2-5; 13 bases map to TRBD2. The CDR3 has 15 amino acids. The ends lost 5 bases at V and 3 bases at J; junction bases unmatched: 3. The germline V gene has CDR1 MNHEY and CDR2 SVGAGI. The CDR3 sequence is CASSRTSGSKETQYF. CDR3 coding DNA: TGTGCCAGCAGTAGGACTAGCGGGAGCAAAGAGACCCAGTACTTC.

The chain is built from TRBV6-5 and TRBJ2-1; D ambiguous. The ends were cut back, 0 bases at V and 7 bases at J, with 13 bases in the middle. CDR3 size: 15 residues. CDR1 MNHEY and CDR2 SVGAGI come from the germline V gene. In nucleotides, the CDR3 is TGTGCCAGCAGTTACTCGACTTCGCTCTCGAATGAGCAGTTCTTC. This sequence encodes CASSYSTSLSNEQFF.

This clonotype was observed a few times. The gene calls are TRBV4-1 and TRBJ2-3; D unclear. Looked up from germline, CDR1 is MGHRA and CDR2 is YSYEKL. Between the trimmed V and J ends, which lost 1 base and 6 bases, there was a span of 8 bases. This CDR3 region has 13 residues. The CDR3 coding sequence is TGCGCCAGCAGCCAAGGGTCTCGGGATACGCAGTATTTT. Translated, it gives CASSQGSRDTQYF.